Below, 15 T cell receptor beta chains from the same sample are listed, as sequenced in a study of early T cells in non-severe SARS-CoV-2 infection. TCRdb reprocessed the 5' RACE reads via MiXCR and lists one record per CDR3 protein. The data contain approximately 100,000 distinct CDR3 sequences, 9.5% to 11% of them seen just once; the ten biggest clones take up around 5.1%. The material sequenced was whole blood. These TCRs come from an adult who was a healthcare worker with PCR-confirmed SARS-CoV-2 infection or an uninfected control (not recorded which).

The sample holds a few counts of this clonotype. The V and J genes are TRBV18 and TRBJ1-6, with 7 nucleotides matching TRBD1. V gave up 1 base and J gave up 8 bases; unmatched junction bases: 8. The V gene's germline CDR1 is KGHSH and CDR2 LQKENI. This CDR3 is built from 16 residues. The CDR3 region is CASSPLRQGNDSPLHF. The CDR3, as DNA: TGTGCCAGCTCACCACTACGACAGGGCAACGATTCACCCCTCCACTTT.

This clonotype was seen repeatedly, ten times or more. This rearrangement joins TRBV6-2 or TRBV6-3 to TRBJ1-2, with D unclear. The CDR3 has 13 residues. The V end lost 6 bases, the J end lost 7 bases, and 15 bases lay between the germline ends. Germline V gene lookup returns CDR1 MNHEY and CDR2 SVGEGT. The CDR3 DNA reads TGTGCCAGCAGAAAGACGGGCCCAGGTGGCTACACCTTC. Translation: CASRKTGPGGYTF.

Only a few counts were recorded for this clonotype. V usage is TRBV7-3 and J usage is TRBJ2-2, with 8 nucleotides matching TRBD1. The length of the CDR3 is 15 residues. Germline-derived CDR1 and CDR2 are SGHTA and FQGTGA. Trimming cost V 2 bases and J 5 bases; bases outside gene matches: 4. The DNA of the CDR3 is TGTGCCAGCAGCTTACGGGACAGGAGGACCGGGGAGCTGTTTTTT. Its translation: CASSLRDRRTGELFF.

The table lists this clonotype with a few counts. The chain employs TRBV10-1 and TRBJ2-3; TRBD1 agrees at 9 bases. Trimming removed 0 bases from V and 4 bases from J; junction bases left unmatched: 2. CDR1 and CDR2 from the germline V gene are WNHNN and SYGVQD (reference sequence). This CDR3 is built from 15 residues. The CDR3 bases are TGCGCCAGCAGTGAGTCGACAGGGGGTGCAGATACGCAGTATTTT. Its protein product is CASSESTGGADTQYF.

CDR3 sequence reads: CSAEGTSGLSTDTQYF. CDR3 DNA sequence: TGCAGCGCGGAAGGGACTAGCGGTCTTAGCACAGATACGCAGTATTTT. The rearrangement links TRBV29-1 to TRBJ2-3, with 11 bases identical to TRBD2. In germline, CDR1 is SQVTM, CDR2 ANQGSEA. The CDR3 runs to 16 residues. V dropped 7 bases and J dropped 0; count of bases not matched to a gene: 9.

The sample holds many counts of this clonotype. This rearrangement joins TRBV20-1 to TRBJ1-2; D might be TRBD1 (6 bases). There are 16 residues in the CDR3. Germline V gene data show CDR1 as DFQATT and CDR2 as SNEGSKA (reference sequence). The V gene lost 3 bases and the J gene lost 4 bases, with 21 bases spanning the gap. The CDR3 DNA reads TGCAGTGCTAGTTCAGCTCCAGGGGAACTCAGCTATGGCTACACCTTC. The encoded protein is CSASSAPGELSYGYTF.

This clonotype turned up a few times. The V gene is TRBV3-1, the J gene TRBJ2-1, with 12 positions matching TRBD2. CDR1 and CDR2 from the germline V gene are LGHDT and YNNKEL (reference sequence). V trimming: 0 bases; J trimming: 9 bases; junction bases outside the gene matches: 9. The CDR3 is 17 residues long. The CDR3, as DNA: TGTGCCAGCAGCCAAGAAGGCCTAGCGGGAGGGCCGGTTGAGCAGTTCTTC. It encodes CASSQEGLAGGPVEQFF.

Here the CDR3 reads CASSQGGNPNEQFF. The CDR3 bases are TGTGCCAGCAGCCAAGGAGGCAATCCTAATGAGCAGTTCTTC. The V gene is TRBV4-2, the J gene TRBJ2-1; D uncertain. V dropped 1 base and J dropped 7 bases, with 11 bases sitting between them. CDR1 and CDR2 from the germline V gene are LGHNA and YNFKEQ. The CDR3 length is 14 residues.

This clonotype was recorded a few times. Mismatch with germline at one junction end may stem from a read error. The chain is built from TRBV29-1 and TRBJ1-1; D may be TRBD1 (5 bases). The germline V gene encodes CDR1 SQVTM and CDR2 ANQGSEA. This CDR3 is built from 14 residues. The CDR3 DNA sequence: TGCAGCGTTGATTGGACCTCCCCGGGGACTGAAGTTTTCTTT. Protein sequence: CSVDWTSPGTEVFF.

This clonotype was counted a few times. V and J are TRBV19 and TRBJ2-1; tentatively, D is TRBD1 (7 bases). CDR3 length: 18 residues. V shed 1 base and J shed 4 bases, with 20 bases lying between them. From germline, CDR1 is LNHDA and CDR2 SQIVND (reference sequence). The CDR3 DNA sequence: TGTGCCAGTAGTATAGGAGCGTACGGGGGACAGCCGTACAATGAGCAGTTCTTC. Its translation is CASSIGAYGGQPYNEQFF.

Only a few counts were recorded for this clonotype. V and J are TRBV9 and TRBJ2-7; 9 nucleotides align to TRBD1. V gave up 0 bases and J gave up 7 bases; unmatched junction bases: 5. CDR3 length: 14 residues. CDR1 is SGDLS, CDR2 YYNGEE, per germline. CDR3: CASSVAGQGIEQYF. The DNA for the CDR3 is TGTGCCAGCAGCGTAGCGGGACAGGGCATTGAGCAGTACTTC.

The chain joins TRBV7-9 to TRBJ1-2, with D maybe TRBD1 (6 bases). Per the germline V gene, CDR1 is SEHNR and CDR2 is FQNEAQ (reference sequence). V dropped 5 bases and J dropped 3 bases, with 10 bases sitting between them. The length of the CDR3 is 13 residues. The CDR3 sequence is CASSIQGHYGYTF. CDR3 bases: TGTGCCAGCAGCATACAGGGTCACTATGGCTACACCTTC. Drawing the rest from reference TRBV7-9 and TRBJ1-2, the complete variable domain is DTGVSQNPRHKITKRGQNVTFRCDPISEHNRLYWYRQTLGQGPEFLTYFQNEAQLEKSRLLSDRFSAERPKGSFSTLEIQRTEQGDSAMYLCASSIQGHYGYTFGSGTRLTVV.

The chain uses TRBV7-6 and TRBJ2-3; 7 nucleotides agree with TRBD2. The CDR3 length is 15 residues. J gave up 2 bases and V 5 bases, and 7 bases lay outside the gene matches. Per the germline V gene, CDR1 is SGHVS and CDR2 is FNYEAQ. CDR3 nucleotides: TGTGCCAGCAGCCGAACTAGCGCAGACACAGATACGCAGTATTTT. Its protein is CASSRTSADTDTQYF.

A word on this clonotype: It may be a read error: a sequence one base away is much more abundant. The CDR3 reads CASSLTRGYEQYF. The DNA of the CDR3 is TGCGCCAGCAGCTTGACTCGCGGTTACGAGCAGTACTTC. The chain recombines TRBV5-1 with TRBJ2-7; D is undetermined. The CDR3 is 13 residues long. Trimming stripped 1 base from V and 4 bases from J, with 9 bases between. Germline V gene lookup returns CDR1 SGHRS and CDR2 YFSETQ.

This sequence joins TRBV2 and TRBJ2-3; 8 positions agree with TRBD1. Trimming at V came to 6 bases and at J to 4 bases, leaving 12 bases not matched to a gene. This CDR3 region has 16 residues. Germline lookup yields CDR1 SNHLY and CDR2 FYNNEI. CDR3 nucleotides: TGTGCCAGCAGCGATACGCAGAGGACAGGGCCAGATACGCAGTATTTT. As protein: CASSDTQRTGPDTQYF.